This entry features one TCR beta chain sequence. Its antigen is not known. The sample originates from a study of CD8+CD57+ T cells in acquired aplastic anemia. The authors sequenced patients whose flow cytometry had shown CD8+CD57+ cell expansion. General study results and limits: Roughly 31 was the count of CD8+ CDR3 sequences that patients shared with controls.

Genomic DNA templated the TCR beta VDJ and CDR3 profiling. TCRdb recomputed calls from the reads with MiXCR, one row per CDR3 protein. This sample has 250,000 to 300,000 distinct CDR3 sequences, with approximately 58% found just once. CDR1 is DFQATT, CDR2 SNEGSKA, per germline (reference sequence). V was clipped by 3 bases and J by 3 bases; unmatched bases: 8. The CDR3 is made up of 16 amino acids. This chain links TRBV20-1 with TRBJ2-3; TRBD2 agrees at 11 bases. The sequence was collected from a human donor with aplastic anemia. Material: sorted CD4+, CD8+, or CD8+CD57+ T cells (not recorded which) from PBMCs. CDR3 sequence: CSASALAGAATDTQYF. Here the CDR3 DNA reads TGCAGTGCTAGTGCACTAGCGGGGGCGGCGACAGATACGCAGTATTTT.